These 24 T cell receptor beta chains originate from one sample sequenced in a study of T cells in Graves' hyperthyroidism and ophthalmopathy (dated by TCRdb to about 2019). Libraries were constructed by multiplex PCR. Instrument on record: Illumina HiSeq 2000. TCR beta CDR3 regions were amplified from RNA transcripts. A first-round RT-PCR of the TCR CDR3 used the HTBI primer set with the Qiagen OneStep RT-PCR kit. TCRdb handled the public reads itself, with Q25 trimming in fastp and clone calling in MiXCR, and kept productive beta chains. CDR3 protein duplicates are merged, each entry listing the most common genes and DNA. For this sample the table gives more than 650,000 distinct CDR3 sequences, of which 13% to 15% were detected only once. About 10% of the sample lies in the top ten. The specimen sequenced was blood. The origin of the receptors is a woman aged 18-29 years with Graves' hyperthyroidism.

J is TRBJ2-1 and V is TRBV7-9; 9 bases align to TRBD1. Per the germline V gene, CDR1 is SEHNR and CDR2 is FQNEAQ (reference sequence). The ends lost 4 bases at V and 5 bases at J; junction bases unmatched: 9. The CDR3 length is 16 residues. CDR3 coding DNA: TGTGCCAGCAGCTCACTACAGGGGGCTCGGAACAATGAGCAGTTCTTC. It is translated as CASSSLQGARNNEQFF.

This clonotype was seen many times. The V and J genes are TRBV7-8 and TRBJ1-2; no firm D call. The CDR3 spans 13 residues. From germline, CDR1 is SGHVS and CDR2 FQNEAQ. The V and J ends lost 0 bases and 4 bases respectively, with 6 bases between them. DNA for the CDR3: TGTGCCAGCAGCTTAGCCGGACTCTATGGCTACACCTTC. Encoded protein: CASSLAGLYGYTF. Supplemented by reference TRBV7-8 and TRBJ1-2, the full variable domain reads GAGVSQSPRYKVAKRGQDVALRCDPISGHVSLFWYQQALGQGPEFLTYFQNEAQLDKSGLPSDRFFAERPEGSVSTLKIQRTQQEDSAVYLCASSLAGLYGYTFGSGTRLTVV.

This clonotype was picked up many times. The CDR3 sequence: CASTKTVSNQPQHF. CDR3 coding DNA: TGTGCCAGCACCAAGACAGTTAGCAATCAGCCCCAGCATTTT. The V and J genes are TRBV12-3 or TRBV12-4 and TRBJ1-5; possibly TRBD1 for D (5 bases). V lost 7 bases and J lost 0, with 10 bases in between. CDR3 size: 14 residues.

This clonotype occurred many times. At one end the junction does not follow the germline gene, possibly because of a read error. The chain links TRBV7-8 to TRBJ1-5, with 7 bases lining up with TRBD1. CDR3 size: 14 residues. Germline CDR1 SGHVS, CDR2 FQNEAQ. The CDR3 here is CASSPGTANQPQHF. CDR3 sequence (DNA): TGCGCCAGCAGCCCGGGGACAGCTAATCAGCCCCAGCATTTT.

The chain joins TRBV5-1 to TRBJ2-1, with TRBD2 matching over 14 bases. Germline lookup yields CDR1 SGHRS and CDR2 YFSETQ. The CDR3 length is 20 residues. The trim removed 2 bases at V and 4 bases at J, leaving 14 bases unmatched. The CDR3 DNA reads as TGCGCCAGCAGCTTCCGACCCACGGGACTAGCGGGAGCAACTTACAATGAGCAGTTCTTC. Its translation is CASSFRPTGLAGATYNEQFF.

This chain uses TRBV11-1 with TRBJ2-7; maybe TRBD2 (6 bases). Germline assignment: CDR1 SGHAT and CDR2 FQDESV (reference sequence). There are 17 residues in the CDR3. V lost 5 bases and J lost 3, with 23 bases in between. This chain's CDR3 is CASSPSAGRLGNYEQYF. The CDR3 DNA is TGTGCCAGCAGCCCCTCAGCCGGGCGACTAGGGAACTACGAGCAGTACTTC.

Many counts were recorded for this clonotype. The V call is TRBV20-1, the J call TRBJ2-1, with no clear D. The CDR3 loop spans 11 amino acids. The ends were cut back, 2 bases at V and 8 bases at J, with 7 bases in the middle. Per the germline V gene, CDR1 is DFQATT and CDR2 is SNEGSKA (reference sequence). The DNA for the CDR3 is TGCAGTGCTAGAAAGTTCGATGAGCAGTTCTTC. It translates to CSARKFDEQFF.

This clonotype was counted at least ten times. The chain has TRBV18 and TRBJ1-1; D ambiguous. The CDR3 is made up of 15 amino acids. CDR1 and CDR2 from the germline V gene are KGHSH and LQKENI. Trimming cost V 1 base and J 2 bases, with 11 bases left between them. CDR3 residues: CASSPQDVSNTEAFF. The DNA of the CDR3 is TGTGCCAGCTCACCACAGGACGTGAGTAACACTGAAGCTTTCTTT.

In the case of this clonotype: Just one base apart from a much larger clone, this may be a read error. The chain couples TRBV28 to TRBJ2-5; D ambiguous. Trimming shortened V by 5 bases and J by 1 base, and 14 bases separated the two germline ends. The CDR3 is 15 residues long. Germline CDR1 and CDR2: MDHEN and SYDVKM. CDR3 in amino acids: CASSTIVGLQETQYF. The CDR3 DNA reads TGTGCCAGCAGTACCATAGTGGGCCTCCAAGAGACCCAGTACTTC.

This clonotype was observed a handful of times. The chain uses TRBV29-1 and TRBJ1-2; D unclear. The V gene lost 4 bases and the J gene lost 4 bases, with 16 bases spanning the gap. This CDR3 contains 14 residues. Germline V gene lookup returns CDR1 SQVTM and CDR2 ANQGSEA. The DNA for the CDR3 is TGCAGCGTTGGGGAGACATCGGGCAGCTATGGCTACACCTTC. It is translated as CSVGETSGSYGYTF.

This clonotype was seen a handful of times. The CDR3 nucleotides are TGCGCCAGCAGCTTGAGGGACAGGGGGCCGGAGACCCAGTACTTC. It specifies CASSLRDRGPETQYF. The V call is TRBV5-1, the J call TRBJ2-5; 12 nucleotides line up with TRBD1. Unmatched junction bases numbered 3, after V lost 1 base and J lost 5 bases. The CDR3 has 15 residues. The germline CDR1 and CDR2 sequences are SGHRS and YFSETQ.

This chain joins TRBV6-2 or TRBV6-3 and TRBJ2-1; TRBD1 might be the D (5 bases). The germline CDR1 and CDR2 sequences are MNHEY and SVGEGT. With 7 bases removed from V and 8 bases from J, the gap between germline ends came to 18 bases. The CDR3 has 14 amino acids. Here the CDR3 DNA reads TGTGCCAGCACCCAAAGGGTGGCCAGGGATGAGCAGTTCTTC. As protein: CASTQRVARDEQFF.

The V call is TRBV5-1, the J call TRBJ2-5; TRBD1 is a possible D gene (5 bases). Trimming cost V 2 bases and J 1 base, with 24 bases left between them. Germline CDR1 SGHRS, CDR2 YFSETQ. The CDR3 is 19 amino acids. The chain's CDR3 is CASSFKILTAQVVQETQYF. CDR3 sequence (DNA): TGCGCCAGCAGCTTTAAAATATTGACAGCCCAGGTCGTCCAAGAGACCCAGTACTTC.

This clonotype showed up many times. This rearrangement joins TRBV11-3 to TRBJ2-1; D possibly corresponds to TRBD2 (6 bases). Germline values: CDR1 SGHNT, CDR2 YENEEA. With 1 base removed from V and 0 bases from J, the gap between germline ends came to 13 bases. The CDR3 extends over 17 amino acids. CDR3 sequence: CASSLAVGSSSYNEQFF. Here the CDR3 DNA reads TGTGCCAGCAGCTTAGCAGTCGGGAGTAGCTCCTACAATGAGCAGTTCTTC.

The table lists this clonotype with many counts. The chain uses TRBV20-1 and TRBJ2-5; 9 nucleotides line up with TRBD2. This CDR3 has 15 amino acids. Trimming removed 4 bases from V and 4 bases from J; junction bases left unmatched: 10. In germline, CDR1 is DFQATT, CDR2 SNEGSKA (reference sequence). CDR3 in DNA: TGCAGTGCTACCCTAACGACTAGCGGCGCAGAGACCCAGTACTTC. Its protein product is CSATLTTSGAETQYF.

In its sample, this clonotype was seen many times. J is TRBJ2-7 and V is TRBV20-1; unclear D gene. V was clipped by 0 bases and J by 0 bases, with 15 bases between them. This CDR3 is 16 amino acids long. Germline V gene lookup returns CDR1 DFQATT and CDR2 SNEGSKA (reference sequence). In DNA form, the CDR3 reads TGCAGTGCTAGAGATATCGGGCGGTTTAGCTCCTACGAGCAGTACTTC. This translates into CSARDIGRFSSYEQYF.

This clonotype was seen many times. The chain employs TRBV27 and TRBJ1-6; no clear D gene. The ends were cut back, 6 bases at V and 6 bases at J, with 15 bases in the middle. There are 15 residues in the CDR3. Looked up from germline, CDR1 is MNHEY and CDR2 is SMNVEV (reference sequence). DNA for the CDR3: TGTGCCAGCAGCTTCCGCGCAGGCCTTAATTCACCCCTCCACTTT. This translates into CASSFRAGLNSPLHF.

CDR3 region: CASGGGENIQYF. The CDR3 DNA reads as TGTGCCAGCGGAGGCGGGGAGAACATTCAGTACTTC. The rearrangement uses TRBV9 and TRBJ2-4, with D possibly TRBD2 on 6 matching bases. From germline, CDR1 is SGDLS and CDR2 YYNGEE. The CDR3 runs 12 residues. Trimming removed 7 bases from V and 7 bases from J, with 12 bases in between.

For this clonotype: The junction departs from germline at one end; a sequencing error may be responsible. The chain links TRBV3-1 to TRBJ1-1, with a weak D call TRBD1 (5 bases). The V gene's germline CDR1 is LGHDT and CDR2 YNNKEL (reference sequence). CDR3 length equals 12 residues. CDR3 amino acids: CASGGVKTEALF. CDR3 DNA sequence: TGTGCCAGCGGGGGGGTTAAGACTGAAGCTCTCTTT.

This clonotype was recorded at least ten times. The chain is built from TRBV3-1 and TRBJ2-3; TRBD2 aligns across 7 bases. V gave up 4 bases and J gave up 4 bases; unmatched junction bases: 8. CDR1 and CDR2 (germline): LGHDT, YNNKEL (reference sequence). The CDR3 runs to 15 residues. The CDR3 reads CASSRRRGEADTQYF. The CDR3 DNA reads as TGTGCCAGCAGCCGCCGACGGGGGGAAGCAGATACGCAGTATTTT.

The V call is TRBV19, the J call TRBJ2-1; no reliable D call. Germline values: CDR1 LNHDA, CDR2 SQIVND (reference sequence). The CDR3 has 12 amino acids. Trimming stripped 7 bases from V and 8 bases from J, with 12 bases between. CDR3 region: CASTKPGDEQFF. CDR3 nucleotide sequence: TGTGCCAGTACCAAACCGGGCGATGAGCAGTTCTTC. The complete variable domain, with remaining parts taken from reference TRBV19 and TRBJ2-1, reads DGGITQSPKYLFRKEGQNVTLSCEQNLNHDAMYWYRQDPGQGLRLIYYSQIVNDFQKGDIAEGYSVSREKKESFPLTVTSAQKNPTAFYLCASTKPGDEQFFGPGTRLTVL.

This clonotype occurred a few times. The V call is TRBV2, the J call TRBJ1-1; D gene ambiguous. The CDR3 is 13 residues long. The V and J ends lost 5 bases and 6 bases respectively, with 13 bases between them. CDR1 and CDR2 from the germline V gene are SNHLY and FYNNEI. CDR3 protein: CASSIGGLPEAFF. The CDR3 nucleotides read TGTGCCAGCAGTATAGGAGGGCTACCTGAAGCTTTCTTT.

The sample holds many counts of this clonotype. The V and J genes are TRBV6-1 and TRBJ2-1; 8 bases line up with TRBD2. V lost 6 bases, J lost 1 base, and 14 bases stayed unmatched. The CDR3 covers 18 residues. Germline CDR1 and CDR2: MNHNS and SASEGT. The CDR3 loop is CASRGTAPGLGSYNEQFF. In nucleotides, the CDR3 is TGTGCCAGCAGGGGAACTGCTCCGGGACTAGGTTCCTACAATGAGCAGTTCTTC.

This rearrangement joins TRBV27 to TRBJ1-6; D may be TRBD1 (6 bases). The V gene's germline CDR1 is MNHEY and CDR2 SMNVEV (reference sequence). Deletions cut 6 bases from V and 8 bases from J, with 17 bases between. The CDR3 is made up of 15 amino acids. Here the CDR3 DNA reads TGTGCCAGCAGCTCTAGACAGGACGGGGATTCACCCCTCCACTTT. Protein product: CASSSRQDGDSPLHF.